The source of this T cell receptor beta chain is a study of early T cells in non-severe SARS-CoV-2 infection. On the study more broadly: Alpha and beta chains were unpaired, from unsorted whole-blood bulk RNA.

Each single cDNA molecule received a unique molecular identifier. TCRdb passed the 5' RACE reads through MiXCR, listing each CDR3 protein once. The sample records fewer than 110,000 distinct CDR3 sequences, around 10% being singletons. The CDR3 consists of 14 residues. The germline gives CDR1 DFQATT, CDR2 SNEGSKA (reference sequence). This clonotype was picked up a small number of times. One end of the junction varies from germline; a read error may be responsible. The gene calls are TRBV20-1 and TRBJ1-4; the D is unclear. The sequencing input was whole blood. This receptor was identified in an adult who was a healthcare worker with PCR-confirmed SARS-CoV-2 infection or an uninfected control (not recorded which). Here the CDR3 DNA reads TGCAGTGCTCGAGAGGTTACAACTAATGAAAAACTGTTTTTT. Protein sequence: CSAREVTTNEKLFF.